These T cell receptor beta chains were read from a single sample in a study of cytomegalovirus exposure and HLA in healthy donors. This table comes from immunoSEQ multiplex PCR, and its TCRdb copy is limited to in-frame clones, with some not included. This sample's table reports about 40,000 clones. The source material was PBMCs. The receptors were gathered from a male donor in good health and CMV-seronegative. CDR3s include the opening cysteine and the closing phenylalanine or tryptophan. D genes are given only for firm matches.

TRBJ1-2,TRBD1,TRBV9,CASSAGQGDYGYTF,TGTGCCAGCAGCGCGGGACAGGGAGACTATGGCTACACCTTC
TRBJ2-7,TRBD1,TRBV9,CASSTGQTVSYEQYF,TGTGCCAGCAGCACGGGACAGACGGTCTCCTACGAGCAGTACTTC
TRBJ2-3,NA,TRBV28,CASSLGSRSDTQYF,TGTGCCAGCAGTTTAGGCAGCAGGTCAGATACGCAGTATTTT
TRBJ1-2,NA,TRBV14,CASSQEVGVYGYTF,TGTGCCAGCAGCCAAGAAGTAGGGGTGTATGGCTACACCTTC
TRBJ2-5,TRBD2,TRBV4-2,CASSQAAGVGETQYF,TGTGCCAGCAGCCAAGCGGCGGGGGTGGGAGAGACCCAGTACTTC
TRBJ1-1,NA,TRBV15,CATSRDTLNTEAFF,TGTGCCACCAGCAGGGACACCCTGAACACTGAAGCTTTCTTT
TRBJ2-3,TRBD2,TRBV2,CASSRLAGGRDTQYF,TGTGCCAGCAGTCGACTAGCGGGGGGGAGAGATACGCAGTATTTT
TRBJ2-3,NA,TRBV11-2,CASSLVAGLTDTQYF,TGTGCCAGCAGCTTAGTGGCGGGGTTGACAGATACGCAGTATTTT
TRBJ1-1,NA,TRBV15,CATSRDRSGTEAFF,TGTGCCACCAGCAGGGACCGGTCGGGAACTGAAGCTTTCTTT
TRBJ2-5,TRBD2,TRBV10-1,CASSGDYLETQYF,TGCGCCAGCAGTGGGGACTATCTGGAGACCCAGTACTTC
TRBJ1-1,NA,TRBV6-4,CASRPGRLNTEAFF,TGTGCCAGCAGACCGGGTCGATTGAACACTGAAGCTTTCTTT
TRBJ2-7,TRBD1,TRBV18,CASSPDTRQGQTYEQYF,TGTGCCAGCTCACCGGATACTCGACAGGGTCAAACCTACGAGCAGTACTTC
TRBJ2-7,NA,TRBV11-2,CASSLDYRYEQYF,TGTGCCAGCAGCTTGGACTACCGCTACGAGCAGTACTTC
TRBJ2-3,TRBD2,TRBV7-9,CAKSGGSTDTQYF,TGTGCCAAGAGCGGGGGTAGCACAGATACGCAGTATTTT
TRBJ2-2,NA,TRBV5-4,CASSYRGPSTGELFF,TGTGCCAGCAGCTACCGAGGCCCAAGCACCGGGGAGCTGTTTTTT
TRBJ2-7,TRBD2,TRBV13,CASSRNYSPGLAGGSPYEQYF,TGTGCCAGCAGCCGTAACTACAGCCCGGGACTAGCGGGGGGATCCCCCTACGAGCAGTACTTC
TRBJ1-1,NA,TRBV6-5,CASSYEGGSEAFF,TGTGCCAGCAGTTACGAAGGAGGGAGTGAAGCTTTCTTT
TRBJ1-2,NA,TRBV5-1,CASSLAPGDQDGYTF,TGCGCCAGCAGCTTGGCACCAGGGGACCAGGATGGCTACACCTTC
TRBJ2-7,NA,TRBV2,CASRRDSAGGEQYF,TGTGCCAGCCGTAGGGACAGTGCGGGAGGCGAGCAGTACTTC
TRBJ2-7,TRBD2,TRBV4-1,CASSPTREAYEQYF,TGCGCCAGCAGCCCGACCCGGGAGGCCTACGAGCAGTACTTC
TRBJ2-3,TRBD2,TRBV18,CASSPQTSGSADTQYF,TGTGCCAGCTCGCCCCAAACTAGCGGATCCGCGGATACGCAGTATTTT
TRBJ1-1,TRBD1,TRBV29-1,CSVPGTGGNTEAFF,TGCAGCGTGCCCGGGACAGGGGGGAACACTGAAGCTTTCTTT
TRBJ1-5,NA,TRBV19,CASSIKGGDQPQHF,TGTGCCAGTAGTATAAAGGGGGGGGATCAGCCCCAGCATTTT
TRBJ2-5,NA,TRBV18,CASSPGQLYQETQYF,TGTGCCAGCTCACCGGGGCAGCTGTACCAAGAGACCCAGTACTTC
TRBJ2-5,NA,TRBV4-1,CASSQVLGNRGQETQYF,TGCGCCAGCAGCCAAGTTTTGGGGAACCGGGGCCAAGAGACCCAGTACTTC
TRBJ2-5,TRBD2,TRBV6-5,CASSYSPGGLETQYF,TGTGCCAGCAGTTACTCTCCGGGGGGGCTAGAGACCCAGTACTTC
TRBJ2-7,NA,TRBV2,CASTAGEDYEQYF,TGTGCCAGCACCGCTGGGGAAGACTACGAGCAGTACTTC
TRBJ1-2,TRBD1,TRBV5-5,CASSSDRAYGYTF,TGTGCCAGCAGCTCCGACAGGGCCTATGGCTACACCTTC
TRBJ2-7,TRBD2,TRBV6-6,CASSELAGGISEQYF,TGTGCCAGCAGCGAACTAGCGGGGGGAATCAGCGAGCAGTACTTC
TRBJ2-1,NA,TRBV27,CASRGLPYNEQFF,TGTGCCAGCCGTGGACTCCCCTACAATGAGCAGTTCTTC
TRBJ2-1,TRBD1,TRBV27,CASSLSGQGGNEQFF,TGTGCCAGCAGTTTATCGGGACAGGGGGGCAATGAGCAGTTCTTC
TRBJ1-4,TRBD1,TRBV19,CASSILDRGNEKLFF,TGTGCCAGTAGTATCCTGGACAGGGGGAACGAAAAACTGTTTTTT
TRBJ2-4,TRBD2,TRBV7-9,CASSLGLAGLYF,TGTGCCAGCAGCTTAGGACTAGCGGGGCTATACTTC
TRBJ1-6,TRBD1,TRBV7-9,CASSLEEGARSPLHF,TGTGCCAGCAGCTTAGAGGAGGGGGCGCGGTCACCCCTCCACTTT
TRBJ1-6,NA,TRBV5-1,CASSLGQYNSPHHF,TGCGCCAGCAGCCTGGGACAATATAATTCACCCCACCACTTT
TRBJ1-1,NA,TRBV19,CASSISGNTEAFF,TGTGCCAGTAGTATCAGCGGGAACACTGAAGCTTTCTTT
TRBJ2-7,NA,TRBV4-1,CASSQGGGSYEQYF,TGCGCCAGCAGCCAAGGAGGAGGCTCCTACGAGCAGTACTTC
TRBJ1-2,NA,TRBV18,CASSPDRIYGYTF,TGTGCCAGCTCACCAGACAGGATCTATGGCTACACCTTC
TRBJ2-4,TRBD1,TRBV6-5,CASSSGQLLAKNIQYF,TGTGCCAGCAGTTCGGGACAGCTACTAGCCAAAAACATTCAGTACTTC
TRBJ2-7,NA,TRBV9,CASSARERSYEQYF,TGTGCCAGCAGCGCGCGAGAAAGAAGCTACGAGCAGTACTTC
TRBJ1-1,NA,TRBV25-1,CASSEYYNSGERGAFF,TGTGCCAGCAGTGAATATTATAACAGTGGGGAACGGGGAGCTTTCTTT
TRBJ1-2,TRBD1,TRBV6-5,CASSYGTARIGYTF,TGTGCCAGCAGTTACGGGACAGCTAGAATTGGCTACACCTTC
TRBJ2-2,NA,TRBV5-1,CASSLVSSTGELFF,TGCGCCAGCAGCTTGGTTTCATCCACCGGGGAGCTGTTTTTT
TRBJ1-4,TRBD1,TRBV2,CASIPTGPTNEKLFF,TGTGCCAGCATACCGACAGGGCCAACTAATGAAAAACTGTTTTTT
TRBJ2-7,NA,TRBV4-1,CASSQDWPGPYEQYF,TGCGCCAGCAGCCAAGATTGGCCAGGGCCCTACGAGCAGTACTTC
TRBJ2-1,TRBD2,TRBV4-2,CASSQFTGLGANNEQFF,TGTGCCAGCAGCCAATTTACTGGACTAGGCGCCAACAATGAGCAGTTCTTC
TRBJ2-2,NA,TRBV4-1,CASSPPSGSGELFF,TGCGCCAGCAGCCCTCCGTCCGGGTCCGGGGAGCTGTTTTTT
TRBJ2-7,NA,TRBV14,CASSQRTVSYEQYF,TGTGCCAGCAGCCAAAGGACAGTCTCCTACGAGCAGTACTTC
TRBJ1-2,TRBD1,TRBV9,CASSPGQANYGYTF,TGTGCCAGCAGCCCGGGACAGGCTAACTATGGCTACACCTTC
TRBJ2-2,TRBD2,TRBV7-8,CASSYKRGGLWELFF,TGTGCCAGCAGTTATAAGCGGGGGGGCCTTTGGGAGCTGTTTTTT
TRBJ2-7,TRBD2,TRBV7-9,CASSLTSGSYEQYF,TGTGCCAGCAGCTTGACTAGCGGTTCCTACGAGCAGTACTTC